This entry features one T cell receptor beta chain sequence. The antigen remains undetermined. The data originate from a study of long-term antiretroviral therapy in people with HIV. Whole-study results and caveats: Before ART, certain clones expanded, and these dominated the repertoire at all time points.

Version v3.0 of the immunoSEQ assay ran at survey level. Measured with immunoSEQ multiplex PCR; TCRdb has only the in-frame clones, and not every one. Of about 28,000 clones listed, 85% to 90% were seen once; the top ten hold approximately 8%. This CDR3 is 15 amino acids long. In germline, CDR1 is LNHDA, CDR2 SQIVND (reference sequence). J was trimmed by 10 bases and V by 1 base; bases with no gene match: 9. The clonotype comes from a man in his fifties with HIV. The J gene is TRBJ2-1, the V gene TRBV19; TRBD2 agrees at 8 bases. Material: unsorted PBMCs, obtained 3.2 years before starting antiretroviral therapy. The CDR3 sequence is CASSIVQGLASEQFF. The CDR3 DNA is TGTGCCAGTAGTATAGTTCAAGGACTAGCCTCCGAGCAGTTCTTC. The complete variable domain, with remaining parts taken from reference TRBV19 and TRBJ2-1, reads DGGITQSPKYLFRKEGQNVTLSCEQNLNHDAMYWYRQDPGQGLRLIYYSQIVNDFQKGDIAEGYSVSREKKESFPLTVTSAQKNPTAFYLCASSIVQGLASEQFFGPGTRLTVL.